This entry features one TCR beta chain sequence. With sequencing, the targeted depth ranged from 1 in 200,000 to 1 in 1 million T cells. Repertoires were generated with immunoSEQ multiplex PCR, while TCRdb's copy carries only in-frame clones and drops some. The data hold 160,000 or so clones, with approximately 90% observed a single time. The CDR3 length is 16 residues. V was pared by 1 base and J by 5 bases, with 1 base of the junction left unmatched. Germline lookup yields CDR1 SGHAT and CDR2 FQNNGV. The data belong to a study of cytotoxic CD8 clonotypes in ibrutinib-treated CLL. This chain uses TRBV11-2 with TRBJ2-1; 14 nucleotides agree with TRBD2. This sample comprised PBMCs, obtained at disease progression, from a patient treated with ibrutinib. The sequence was collected from a human donor with chronic lymphocytic leukemia. CDR3 DNA sequence: TGTGCCAGCAGCTTAGTGGGACTAGCGGGAGACAATGAGCAGTTCTTC. Translated, it gives CASSLVGLAGDNEQFF.